What follows are 5 T cell receptor beta chains derived from one specimen sequenced in a study of vaccination and CD4 T cells after COVID-19 (dated by TCRdb to the early 2020s). To prepare the library, PCR was applied. Sequencing relied on an Illumina iSeq 100. TCRdb passed the public sequencing reads through fastp at Q25 and MiXCR, retaining productive beta sequences. Rows with one shared CDR3 protein collapse into an entry with the most common genes and DNA. The sample includes some 18,000 distinct CDR3 sequences, with 60% observed a single time. The top ten clones comprise roughly 1.1% of the sample. Sequences were derived from CD4+ T cells from blood, sampled after SARS-CoV-2 vaccination. These receptors were obtained from a human donor who had recovered from COVID-19.

The genes are TRBV28 and TRBJ2-1; 7 bases match TRBD2. V lost 9 bases and J lost 15; bases outside the gene matches: 11. In germline, CDR1 is MDHEN, CDR2 SYDVKM. This CDR3 region has 11 residues. CDR3 protein: CASHTTSAWFF. CDR3 bases: TGTGCCAGTCACACAACTAGCGCTTGGTTCTTC.

This clonotype was recorded only once. The CDR3 loop is CASSPQEYNTGELFF. The DNA of the CDR3 is TGCGCCAGCAGTCCCCAGGAATACAACACCGGGGAGCTGTTTTTT. The chain is built from TRBV10-1 and TRBJ2-2; D gene unclear. The CDR3 totals 15 residues. Germline CDR1 is WNHNN and CDR2 is SYGVQD (reference sequence). Trimming cost V 5 bases and J 2 bases, with 12 bases left between them.

V usage is TRBV20-1 and J usage is TRBJ1-1, with D perhaps matching TRBD1 (5 bases). V shed 3 bases and J shed 5 bases, with 31 bases lying between them. Germline V lookup: CDR1 DFQATT, CDR2 SNEGSKA (reference sequence). The CDR3 is 19 amino acids. The CDR3 sequence: CSASPLPGAETGRETEAFF. The CDR3 nucleotides read TGCAGTGCTAGCCCCCTCCCTGGGGCAGAGACGGGTCGGGAGACTGAAGCTTTCTTT.

V gene TRBV24-1 combines with J gene TRBJ1-5, with a tentative D call TRBD1 (6 bases). This CDR3 has 14 residues. Germline V lookup: CDR1 KGHDR, CDR2 SFDVKD. Trimming cost V 2 bases and J 10 bases, with 14 bases left between them. In DNA form, the CDR3 reads TGTGCCACCAGTGATTCGAGGGGGTGGGAACCCCAGCATTTT. Its protein product is CATSDSRGWEPQHF.

The chain joins TRBV20-1 to TRBJ1-1, with a tentative D call TRBD1 (5 bases). V gave up 5 bases and J gave up 0 bases, with 19 bases separating them. The germline gives CDR1 DFQATT, CDR2 SNEGSKA (reference sequence). The CDR3 spans 16 residues. The CDR3 reads CSASTGTGSMNTEAFF. In nucleotides, the CDR3 is TGCAGTGCTTCGACCGGGACGGGATCTATGAACACTGAAGCTTTCTTT.